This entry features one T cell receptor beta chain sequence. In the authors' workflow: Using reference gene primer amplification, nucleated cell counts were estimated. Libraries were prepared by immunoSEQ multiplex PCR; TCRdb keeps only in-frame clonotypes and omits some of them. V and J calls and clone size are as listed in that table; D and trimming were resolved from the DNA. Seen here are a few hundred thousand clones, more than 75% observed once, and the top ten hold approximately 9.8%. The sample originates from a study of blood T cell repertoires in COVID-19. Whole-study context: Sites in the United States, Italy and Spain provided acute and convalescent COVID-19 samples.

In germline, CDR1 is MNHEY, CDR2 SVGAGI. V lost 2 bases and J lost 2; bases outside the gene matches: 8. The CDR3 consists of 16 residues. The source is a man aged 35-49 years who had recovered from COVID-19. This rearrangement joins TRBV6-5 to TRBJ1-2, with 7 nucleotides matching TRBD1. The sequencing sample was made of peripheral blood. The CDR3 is CASSYDIPTGNYGYTF. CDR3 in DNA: TGTGCCAGCAGTTACGATATCCCGACAGGGAACTATGGCTACACCTTC.